The T cell receptor (beta chain) under discussion was sequenced for a study of T cell changes during pregnancy in multiple sclerosis. Assay: immunoSEQ multiplex PCR; the TCRdb copy retains only in-frame clones and omits some. Counted here are 45,000 to 55,000 clones, about 90% occurring once; the ten biggest clones make up under 2%. Germline assignment: CDR1 SEHNR and CDR2 FQNEAQ (reference sequence). The CDR3 is 16 residues long. The J segment lost 10 bases and the V segment lost 1 base, leaving 10 bases of the junction unmatched. The chain couples TRBV7-9 to TRBJ2-1, with 10 bases matching TRBD2. The sequence was collected from a female donor with multiple sclerosis, enrolled in a pregnancy study. The input for sequencing was peripheral blood, taken in the first trimester of pregnancy. The CDR3 DNA follows: TGTGCCAGCAGCTTAGGAAAGGCTAGCGGGGGAGCAGAGCAGTTCTTC. Translated, it gives CASSLGKASGGAEQFF.